This is a list of T cell receptor beta chains from one sample in a study of cytomegalovirus exposure and HLA in healthy donors. Assay: immunoSEQ multiplex PCR; the TCRdb copy retains only in-frame clones and omits some. Listed are 80,000 to 100,000 clones; about 16% falls within the top ten. The source material was PBMCs. The receptors stem from a man aged 50 to 60 in good health and CMV-seropositive. CDR3s include the opening cysteine and the closing phenylalanine or tryptophan. The D gene is left open where the match is weak.

v_call: TRBV5-4; j_call: TRBJ1-2; d_call: TRBD1; cdr3_nt: TGTGCCAGCAGCTTGACAGGGGCGGGAGGCTACACCTTC; cdr3_aa: CASSLTGAGGYTF
v_call: TRBV29-1; j_call: TRBJ2-1; d_call: -; cdr3_nt: TGCAGCGTGATCGGGGACTTCCCCCGGAATGAGCAGTTCTTC; cdr3_aa: CSVIGDFPRNEQFF
v_call: TRBV4-2; j_call: TRBJ2-3; d_call: -; cdr3_nt: TGTGCCAGCAGCCAGCCGACTGGTCCCAATACGCAGTATTTT; cdr3_aa: CASSQPTGPNTQYF
v_call: TRBV11-1; j_call: TRBJ2-7; d_call: TRBD2; cdr3_nt: TGTGCCAGCAGCCTCTCGGGGGGGTTTTACGAGCAGTACTTC; cdr3_aa: CASSLSGGFYEQYF
v_call: TRBV6-5; j_call: TRBJ2-7; d_call: TRBD2; cdr3_nt: TGTGCCAGCAGTTCTCCGGGAGGGCCTTGGGAGCAGTACTTC; cdr3_aa: CASSSPGGPWEQYF
v_call: TRBV2; j_call: TRBJ2-5; d_call: TRBD2; cdr3_nt: TGTGCCAGCAGTAGGGAGCGGGAGGGCCTGGAGACCCAGTACTTC; cdr3_aa: CASSREREGLETQYF
v_call: TRBV28; j_call: TRBJ1-1; d_call: TRBD1; cdr3_nt: TGTGCCAGCAGTTTCTTTAGGACAGGGGAAGCTTTCTTT; cdr3_aa: CASSFFRTGEAFF
v_call: TRBV5-1; j_call: TRBJ2-7; d_call: TRBD1; cdr3_nt: TGCGCCAGCAGCCCCAGGGGGACAGCCGCCTACGAGCAGTACTTC; cdr3_aa: CASSPRGTAAYEQYF
v_call: TRBV29-1; j_call: TRBJ1-1; d_call: -; cdr3_nt: TGCAGCGCCATCTCAAGCCCGCTCGTAAACACTGAAGCTTTCTTT; cdr3_aa: CSAISSPLVNTEAFF
v_call: TRBV2; j_call: TRBJ2-1; d_call: TRBD1; cdr3_nt: TGTGCCAGCAGTTACACAGGGGGCTTGGAGCAGTTCTTC; cdr3_aa: CASSYTGGLEQFF